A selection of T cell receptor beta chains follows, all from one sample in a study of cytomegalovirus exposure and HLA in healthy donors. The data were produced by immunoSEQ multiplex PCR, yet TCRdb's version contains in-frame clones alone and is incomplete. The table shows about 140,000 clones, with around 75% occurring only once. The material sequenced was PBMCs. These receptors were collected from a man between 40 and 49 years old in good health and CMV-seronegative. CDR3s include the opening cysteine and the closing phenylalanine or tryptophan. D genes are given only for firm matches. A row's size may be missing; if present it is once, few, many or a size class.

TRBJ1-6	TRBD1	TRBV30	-	TGTGCCTGGAAGACTGGAGTAGGGGGCCACGAGGGGGTTTTTGATAATTCACCCCTCCACTTT	CAWKTGVGGHEGVFDNSPLHF
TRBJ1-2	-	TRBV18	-	TGTGCCAGCTCCCCTACACAGGGCGATGGCTACACCTTC	CASSPTQGDGYTF
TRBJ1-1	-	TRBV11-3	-	TGTGCCAGCAGCTTACAGGGGAACACTGAAGCTTTCTTT	CASSLQGNTEAFF
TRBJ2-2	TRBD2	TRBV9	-	TGTGCCAGCAGCGTTAGCGGGAGGTATTACGCCGGGGAGCTGTTTTTT	CASSVSGRYYAGELFF
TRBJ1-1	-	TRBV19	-	TGTGCCAGTAGCCGAACAGGGTACGGGTCAGCTTTCTTT	CASSRTGYGSAFF
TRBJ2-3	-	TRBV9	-	TGTGCCAGCAGCGTAGCGGGAGACCGATCAGATACGCAGTATTTT	CASSVAGDRSDTQYF
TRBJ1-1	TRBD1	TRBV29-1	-	TGCAGCGTGGACAGGGGAGGGAACACTGAAGCTTTCTTT	CSVDRGGNTEAFF
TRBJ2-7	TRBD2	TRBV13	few	TGTGCCAGCAGCTCAGCGGGAGTCCCTTCCCAAGTGTACTTC	CASSSAGVPSQVYF
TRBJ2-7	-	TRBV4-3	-	TGCGCCAGCAGCCAAGGGGGGCCCCGGGACGAGCAGTACTTC	CASSQGGPRDEQYF
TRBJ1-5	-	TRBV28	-	TGTGCCAGCAGCCAAAGAGTGGGCAATCAGCCCCAGCATTTT	CASSQRVGNQPQHF
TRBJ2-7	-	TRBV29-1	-	TGCAGCGTTGAAGGGGACACTTCCTACGAGCAGTACTTC	CSVEGDTSYEQYF
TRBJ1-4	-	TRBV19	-	TGTGCCAGTAATGAAGGTGGGAGGGTATTGGGCGAAAAACTGTTTTTT	CASNEGGRVLGEKLFF
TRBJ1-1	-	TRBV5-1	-	TGCGCCAGCAGCTTGGGAACAGCGGGCACTGAAGCTTTCTTT	CASSLGTAGTEAFF
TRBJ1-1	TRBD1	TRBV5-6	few	TGTGCCAGCAGCCCACAGGGGGATAAAAACACTGAAGCTTTCTTT	CASSPQGDKNTEAFF
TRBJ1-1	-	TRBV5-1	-	TGCGCCAGCAGCTTGGGGCTGGACAGTCGAGAACAAGCTTTCTTT	CASSLGLDSREQAFF
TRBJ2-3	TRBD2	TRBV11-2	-	TGTGCCAGCAGCCCGAGACTAGCGGGCCCCGTTAGCACAGATACGCAGTATTTT	CASSPRLAGPVSTDTQYF
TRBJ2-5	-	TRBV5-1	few	TGCGCCAGCAGCTTGGATTTCCTCGTGGAGACCCAGTACTTC	CASSLDFLVETQYF
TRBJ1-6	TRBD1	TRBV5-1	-	TGCGCCAGCAGCCCCCCGGGACAGGGGGCGCGATCACCCCTCCACTTT	CASSPPGQGARSPLHF
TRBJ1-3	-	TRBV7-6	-	TGTGCCAGCAGCTTAGACCAGGCCTCTGGAAACACCATATATTTT	CASSLDQASGNTIYF
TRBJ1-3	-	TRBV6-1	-	TGTGCCAGCAGTGCACGCCAAACTGGGACATCTGGAAACACCATATATTTT	CASSARQTGTSGNTIYF
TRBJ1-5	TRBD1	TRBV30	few	TGTGCCTCGGACAGGGGGCGCGGTCAGCCCCAGCATTTT	CASDRGRGQPQHF
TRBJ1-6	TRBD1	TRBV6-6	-	TGTGCCAGCAGTTCACCCACAGGGGAATATAATTCACCCCTCCACTTT	CASSSPTGEYNSPLHF
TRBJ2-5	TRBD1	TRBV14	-	TGTGCCAGCAGCCACGAGGGGCGGACAGGGCAAGAGACCCAGTACTTC	CASSHEGRTGQETQYF
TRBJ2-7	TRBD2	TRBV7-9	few	TGTGCCAGCAGCCCGGGACTAGCGGGGTACGAGCAGTACTTC	CASSPGLAGYEQYF
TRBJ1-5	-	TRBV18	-	TGTGCCAGCTCAGGAGGGTCCGGCAATCAGCCCCAGCATTTT	CASSGGSGNQPQHF
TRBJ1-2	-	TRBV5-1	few	TGCGCCAGCAGCTTCGCCGGGACACGGAGAGGCTACACCTTC	CASSFAGTRRGYTF
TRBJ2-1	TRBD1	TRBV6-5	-	TGTGCCAGCGGAAAGGGACAGACAGCCTACAATGAGCAGTTCTTC	CASGKGQTAYNEQFF
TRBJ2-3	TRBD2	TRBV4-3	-	TGCGCCAGCAGCCAAGAATTGGGCGGGGGGGGGACAGATACGCAGTATTTT	CASSQELGGGGTDTQYF
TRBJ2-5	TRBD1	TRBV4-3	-	TGCGCCAGCAGCCAAACCGGACAGGGCTCCTGGAAGACCCAGTACTTC	CASSQTGQGSWKTQYF
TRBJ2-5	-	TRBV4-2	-	TGTGCCAGCAGCCAAGATAGCCGGCAGACCCAGTACTTC	CASSQDSRQTQYF